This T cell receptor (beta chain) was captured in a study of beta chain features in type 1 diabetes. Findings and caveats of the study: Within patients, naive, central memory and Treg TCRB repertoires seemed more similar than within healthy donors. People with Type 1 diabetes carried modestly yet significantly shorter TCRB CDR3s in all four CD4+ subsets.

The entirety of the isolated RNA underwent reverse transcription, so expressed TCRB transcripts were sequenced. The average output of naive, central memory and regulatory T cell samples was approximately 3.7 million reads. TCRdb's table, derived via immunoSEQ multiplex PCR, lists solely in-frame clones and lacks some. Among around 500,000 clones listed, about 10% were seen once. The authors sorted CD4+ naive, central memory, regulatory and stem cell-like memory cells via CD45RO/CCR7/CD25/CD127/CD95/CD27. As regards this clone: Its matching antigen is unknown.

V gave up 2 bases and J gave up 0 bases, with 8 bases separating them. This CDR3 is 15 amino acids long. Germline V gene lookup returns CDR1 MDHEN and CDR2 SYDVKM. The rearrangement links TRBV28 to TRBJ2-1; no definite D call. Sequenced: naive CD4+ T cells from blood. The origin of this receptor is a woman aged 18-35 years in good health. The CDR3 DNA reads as TGTGCCAGCAGTTTACACAGTATCTCCTACAATGAGCAGTTCTTC. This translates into CASSLHSISYNEQFF. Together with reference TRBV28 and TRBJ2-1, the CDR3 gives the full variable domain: DVKVTQSSRYLVKRTGEKVFLECVQDMDHENMFWYRQDPGLGLRLIYFSYDVKMKEKGDIPEGYSVSREKKERFSLILESASTNQTSMYLCASSLHSISYNEQFFGPGTRLTVL.